This is a list of T cell receptor beta chains from one sample in a study of T cell responses to AZD1222 COVID-19 vaccine. The method was immunoSEQ multiplex PCR; TCRdb's version includes in-frame clones alone and lacks a portion of them. Of tens of thousands of clones in the sample, around 88% were seen once. The sequencing used peripheral blood, collected 28 days after the second AZD1222 dose. The source is an adult who received the AZD1222 COVID-19 vaccine. Both conserved end residues are part of each CDR3.

TRBJ2-2 TRBV18 CASSETSGGLGPGELFF
TRBJ1-2 TRBV6-5 CASSPGQGFPYGYTF
TRBJ2-3 TRBV3-1/TRBV3-2 CASSQRAGSTDTQYF
TRBJ1-1 TRBV6-5 CASRETDRLNTEAFF
TRBJ1-6 TRBV6-5 CASSWGGTLNSPLHF
TRBJ1-4 TRBV7-2 CASRSRRGEEKLFF
TRBJ2-3 TRBV7-9 CASSLGTSGNPSTDTQYF
TRBJ1-1 TRBV18 CASSPGQDLNTEAFF
TRBJ1-6 TRBV9 CASSPGQGENYSPLHF
TRBJ2-4 TRBV5-4 CASSLEGLAGENIQYF
TRBJ1-1 TRBV10-3 CAIKGGGEMNTEAFF
TRBJ2-1 TRBV28 CASTIGGVSYNEQFF
TRBJ1-1 TRBV7-9 CASSTYSFEAFF
TRBJ2-2 TRBV6-2/TRBV6-3 CASSPPTGIGYGELFF
TRBJ2-5 TRBV7-3 CASSLMGNQETQYF
TRBJ1-2 TRBV3-1/TRBV3-2 CASSLRWSYTF
TRBJ1-1 TRBV5-1 CASSSLSQDTEAFF
TRBJ1-6 TRBV5-6 CASSLPGQGISPLHF
TRBJ1-2 TRBV18 CASGDSDLPNYGYTF
TRBJ1-4 TRBV25-1 CASSYGGVNEKLFF
TRBJ1-1 TRBV6-1 CASSERQASYTEAFF
TRBJ2-3 TRBV5-4 CASSLDRTDTQYF
TRBJ1-2 TRBV12-3/TRBV12-4 CASSLDSVYGYTF
TRBJ2-3 TRBV3-1/TRBV3-2 CASTRSGSGTDTQYF
TRBJ1-5 TRBV6-5 CASSPDRGRDQPQHF
TRBJ2-7 TRBV4-2 CASSLGERDRWDEQYF
TRBJ2-2 TRBV2 CASSPRADHTGELFF
TRBJ2-1 TRBV6-2/TRBV6-3 CASRPRAGGLGEQFF
TRBJ2-2 TRBV5-5 CASSFGQPPPNTGELFF
TRBJ2-3 TRBV5-4 CASSSGTSEDTQYF
TRBJ2-1 TRBV21-1 CASSLAGSSYNEQFF
TRBJ2-3 TRBV9 CASSPTSGSGTDTQYF
TRBJ2-2 TRBV27 CASRGAPERGELFF
TRBJ1-3 TRBV7-2 CASSLGAGNERNTIYF
TRBJ2-2 TRBV7-2 CASSLNPQLNTGELFF
TRBJ1-6 TRBV1 CTSSQDDFCSYNSPLHF
TRBJ2-1 TRBV29-1 CSVDIRGSALGNEQFF
TRBJ2-5 TRBV7-8 CASTLVRTSWETQYF
TRBJ2-3 TRBV12-3/TRBV12-4 CASTVDHTDTQYF
TRBJ2-6 TRBV5-1 CASSEASGANVLTF
TRBJ2-5 TRBV7-9 CASSVPSGIGETQYF